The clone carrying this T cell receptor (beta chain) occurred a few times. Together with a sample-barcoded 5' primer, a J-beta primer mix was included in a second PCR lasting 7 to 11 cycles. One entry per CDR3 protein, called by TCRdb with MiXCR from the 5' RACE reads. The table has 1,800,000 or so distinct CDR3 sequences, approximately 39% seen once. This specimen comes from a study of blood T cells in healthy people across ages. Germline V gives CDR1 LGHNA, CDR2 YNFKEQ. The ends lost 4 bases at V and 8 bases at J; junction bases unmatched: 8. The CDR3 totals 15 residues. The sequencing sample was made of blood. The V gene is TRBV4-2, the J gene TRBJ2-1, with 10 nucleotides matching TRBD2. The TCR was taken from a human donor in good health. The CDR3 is CASSRPSGGAYEQFF. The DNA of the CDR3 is TGTGCCAGCAGCCGCCCTAGCGGGGGCGCGTATGAGCAGTTCTTC.